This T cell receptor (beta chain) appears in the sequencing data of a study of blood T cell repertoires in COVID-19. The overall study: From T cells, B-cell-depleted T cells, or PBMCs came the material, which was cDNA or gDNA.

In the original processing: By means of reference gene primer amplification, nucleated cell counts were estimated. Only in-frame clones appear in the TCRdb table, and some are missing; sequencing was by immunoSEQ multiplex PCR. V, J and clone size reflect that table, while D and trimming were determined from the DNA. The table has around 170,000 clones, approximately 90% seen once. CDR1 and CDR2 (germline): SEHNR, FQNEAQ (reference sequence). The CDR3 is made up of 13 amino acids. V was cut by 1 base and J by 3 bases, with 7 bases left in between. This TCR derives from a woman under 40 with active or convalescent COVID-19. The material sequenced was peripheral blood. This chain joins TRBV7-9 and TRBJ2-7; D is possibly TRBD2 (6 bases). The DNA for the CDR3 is TGTGCCAGCAGCTTAGTCGGGGGCTACGAGCAGTACTTC. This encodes CASSLVGGYEQYF.